Listed below are T cell receptor beta chains from one sample, sequenced in a study of T cells after yellow fever vaccination. Via MiXCR, TCRdb re-called the 5' RACE reads, giving one row per CDR3 protein. The table records about 230,000 distinct CDR3 sequences, around 6.7% of them present only once. The sequenced sample was CD4+ T cells sorted from PBMCs, obtained on the day of the yellow fever booster vaccination. These receptors all stem from a young man who received the YFV17D yellow fever vaccine. CDR3s include the opening cysteine and the closing phenylalanine or tryptophan. Fields, in order: V gene, D gene, J gene, clone size, CDR3 length, CDR3 DNA, CDR3 protein. D genes are given only for firm matches. The size entry is marked missing in some rows and otherwise reads once, few, many or a size class.

>TRBV18|.|TRBJ2-7|.|15
TGTGCCAGCTCACCACCGCCACCACTTACCTACGAGCAGTACTTC
CASSPPPPLTYEQYF
>TRBV12-3/TRBV12-4|.|TRBJ2-2|few|14
TGTGCCAGCAAGCACATCGCGAACACCGGGGAGCTGTTTTTT
CASKHIANTGELFF
>TRBV7-2|TRBD2|TRBJ2-7|many|14
TGTGCCAGCAGCTTACTAGCGGGGGTCGACGAGCAGTACTTC
CASSLLAGVDEQYF
>TRBV20-1|.|TRBJ2-4|many|13
TGCAGGGTCGAATGGGGGCACAGGGACATTCAGTACTTC
CRVEWGHRDIQYF
>TRBV7-2|.|TRBJ2-1|.|15
TGTGCCAGCAGCTTAGATGGCAACCCCTACAATGAGCAGTTCTTC
CASSLDGNPYNEQFF
>TRBV24-1|.|TRBJ2-1|.|17
TGTGCCACCAGTGATTCACTAGCGGGTCGGGGACAGGATGAGCAGTTCTTC
CATSDSLAGRGQDEQFF
>TRBV15|.|TRBJ1-1|few|12
TGTGCCACCAGCAGTTCTAACACTGAAGCTTTCTTT
CATSSSNTEAFF
>TRBV28|TRBD1|TRBJ2-7|many|12
TGTGCCAGCTGGGGACAGATGGGTGAGCAGTACTTC
CASWGQMGEQYF
>TRBV12-3/TRBV12-4|TRBD2|TRBJ2-7|.|16
TGTGCCAGCAGATTAGCGGGAGGAGGCGGGACTTACGAGCAGTACTTC
CASRLAGGGGTYEQYF
>TRBV19|TRBD2|TRBJ2-1|.|17
TGTGCCACTAATCATCTCCCCGGGCGGGAGTCCCACAATGAGCAGTTCTTC
CATNHLPGRESHNEQFF
>TRBV5-6|TRBD2|TRBJ2-1|.|19
TGTGCCAGCAGCTTCCGGACTAGCGGGAGGGCCAAACCCTACAATGAGCAGTTCTTC
CASSFRTSGRAKPYNEQFF
>TRBV30|TRBD1|TRBJ2-7|.|14
TGTGCCTGGACGACTGAACGACAGGGCCACGAGCAGTACTTC
CAWTTERQGHEQYF
>TRBV29-1|TRBD2|TRBJ2-5|few|12
TGCAGCGCTAGCGGGGCCCAAGAGACCCAGTACTTC
CSASGAQETQYF
>TRBV2|.|TRBJ1-2|.|14
TGTGCCAGCAGAAAAGGGGGATACAACTATGGCTACACCTTC
CASRKGGYNYGYTF
>TRBV27|TRBD2|TRBJ2-7|many|15
TGTGCCAGCAGTTTATCGCCTGGACTAGGACGCGAGCAGTACTTC
CASSLSPGLGREQYF
>TRBV29-1|.|TRBJ2-7|many|11
TGCAGCGTTGGTTCGGGCTACGAGCAGTACTTC
CSVGSGYEQYF
>TRBV20-1|.|TRBJ2-1|few|15
TGCAGTGCTAGAGATGGGAGTTCTTACTACAATGAGCAGTTCTTC
CSARDGSSYYNEQFF
>TRBV30|.|TRBJ2-6|.|14
TGTGCCTCATCCTCAGGGACCGGGGCCAACGTCCTGACTTTC
CASSSGTGANVLTF
>TRBV5-1|TRBD2|TRBJ2-1|many|15
TGCGCCAGCAGCCCCCCCGGACTAGCTAACAATGAGCAGTTCTTC
CASSPPGLANNEQFF
>TRBV5-1|TRBD1|TRBJ2-4|many|13
TGCGCCAGCAGCCCCGGACAGGGGAACATTCAGTACTTC
CASSPGQGNIQYF
>TRBV20-1|.|TRBJ1-1|few|13
TGCAGTGCTAGAGCGGGGGTTAACACTGAAGCTTTCTTT
CSARAGVNTEAFF
>TRBV7-8|.|TRBJ2-7|once|14
TGTGCCAGCAGCCTGGGACAGCGGGGCTACGAGCAGTACTTC
CASSLGQRGYEQYF
>TRBV27|.|TRBJ2-3|few|13
TGTGCCAGCAGTTTATGGGGGTCAGATACGCAGTATTTT
CASSLWGSDTQYF
>TRBV7-2|TRBD1|TRBJ1-1|.|14
TGTGCCAGCACCACTCAGGGGGCTGGCACTGAAGCTTTCTTT
CASTTQGAGTEAFF
>TRBV12-3/TRBV12-4|TRBD1|TRBJ2-7|.|14
TGTGCCAGCAGTCTGGGACAGGGGGCCGACGAGCAGTACTTC
CASSLGQGADEQYF
>TRBV10-3|.|TRBJ2-3|few|14
TGTGCCATCAGTCTAGGTTTCTCCCTAGATACGCAGTATTTT
CAISLGFSLDTQYF
>TRBV6-1|.|TRBJ2-7|.|14
TGTGCCTCCCGGGGGGAGGGGGCTTTCTACGAGCAGTACTTC
CASRGEGAFYEQYF
>TRBV10-3|TRBD2|TRBJ2-7|few|15
TGTGCCATCAGCCAAACGGGACTAGCGTACTACGAGCAGTACTTC
CAISQTGLAYYEQYF
>TRBV3-1|.|TRBJ2-1|many|14
TGTGCCAGCAGCCAATTACGGTTACAAAGTGAGCAGTTCTTC
CASSQLRLQSEQFF
>TRBV6-2/TRBV6-3|.|TRBJ2-7|many|12
TGTGCCAGCAGTTACTCTTCCTACGAGCAGTACTTC
CASSYSSYEQYF
>TRBV7-2|.|TRBJ2-7|few|11
TGTGCCAGCAGCGAAGAGGGGGAGCAGTACTTC
CASSEEGEQYF
>TRBV5-1|TRBD2|TRBJ2-2|many|15
TGCGCCAGCAGCCTCAGCGGGAAGGTCACCGGGGAGCTGTTTTTT
CASSLSGKVTGELFF
>TRBV6-2/TRBV6-3|TRBD2|TRBJ2-1|.|17
TGTGCCAGCAGTAAGACTAGCGGGAGTTTGCCCTACAATGAGCAGTTCTTC
CASSKTSGSLPYNEQFF
>TRBV6-2/TRBV6-3|.|TRBJ1-1|.|16
TGTGCCAGCAGTTACGTCCTCCGCAGAGTGAACACTGAAGCTTTCTTT
CASSYVLRRVNTEAFF
>TRBV5-1|.|TRBJ2-3|few|15
TGCGCCAGCAGCTTGGAAGGAGTGGGATCAGATACGCAGTATTTT
CASSLEGVGSDTQYF
>TRBV27|TRBD1|TRBJ1-6|.|12
TGTGCCAGCCGGACAGGCAACTCACCCCTCCACTTT
CASRTGNSPLHF
>TRBV6-1|.|TRBJ2-2|.|14
TGTGCCAGCAGTGTGAGGGCCGGGACCGGGGAGCTGTTTTTT
CASSVRAGTGELFF
>TRBV7-3|.|TRBJ2-5|.|15
TGTGCCAGCAGCCCCTCGCGGGGTGTTGGTGAGACCCAGTACTTC
CASSPSRGVGETQYF
>TRBV5-1|.|TRBJ2-7|many|15
TGCGCCAGCAGCTTGGAGGGACGTGCGCGCTACGAGCAGTACTTC
CASSLEGRARYEQYF
>TRBV6-1|TRBD1|TRBJ1-6|few|15
TGTGCCAGCAGTGAAAGGACAGGGGGGGATTCACCCCTCCACTTT
CASSERTGGDSPLHF
>TRBV20-1|.|TRBJ2-2|many|13
TGCAGTGCTACCCTGACGAACACCGGGGAGCTGTTTTTT
CSATLTNTGELFF
>TRBV4-1|TRBD2|TRBJ2-3|.|16
TGCGCCAGCAGCCAAGGAGCTAGCGGGAGCACAGATACGCAGTATTTT
CASSQGASGSTDTQYF
>TRBV29-1|.|TRBJ2-3|.|14
TGCAGCGTTGAACAGAATGCCCGCACAGATACGCAGTATTTT
CSVEQNARTDTQYF
>TRBV12-3/TRBV12-4|TRBD2|TRBJ2-3|few|17
TGTGCCAGCAGTGCCGAACCGGGACTAGGGCAGGTAGATACGCAGTATTTT
CASSAEPGLGQVDTQYF
>TRBV6-1|.|TRBJ2-7|few|13
TGTGCCAGCGGCGCGTCCCCCTCCTACGAGCAGTACTTC
CASGASPSYEQYF
>TRBV12-3/TRBV12-4|.|TRBJ2-1|.|13
TGTGCCAGCAGTTTAGGGCCCACCGAAGAGCAGTTCTTC
CASSLGPTEEQFF
>TRBV7-2|.|TRBJ1-3|.|13
TGTGCCAGCACCTCCACGGGAGGAAACACCATATATTTT
CASTSTGGNTIYF
>TRBV19|.|TRBJ2-5|.|14
TGTGCCAGTAGTCTCCCGACAAACGCTGAGACCCAGTACTTC
CASSLPTNAETQYF
>TRBV5-6|.|TRBJ2-2|.|15
TGTGCCAGCAGCACTCCCGGGTCGAACACCGGGGAGCTGTTTTTT
CASSTPGSNTGELFF
>TRBV18|.|TRBJ2-1|.|15
TGTGCCAGCTCACATAGCGAGATGGTGTACAATGAGCAGTTCTTC
CASSHSEMVYNEQFF
>TRBV28|TRBD1|TRBJ1-5|many|16
TGTGCCAGCAGGAATCCTGGACAGGGAAGCAATCAGCCCCAGCATTTT
CASRNPGQGSNQPQHF
>TRBV27|.|TRBJ2-1|many|14
TGTGCCAGCAGTTTAGTGGGATCGTACAATGAGCAGTTCTTC
CASSLVGSYNEQFF
>TRBV20-1|.|TRBJ2-5|.|14
TGCAGTGCTGCATACCAGGGGAACCAAGAGACCCAGTACTTC
CSAAYQGNQETQYF
>TRBV2|.|TRBJ1-2|few|12
TGTGCCAGCAACCGGGAGAACTATGGCTACACCTTC
CASNRENYGYTF